A single sample is the source of the 30 T cell receptor beta chains below, sequenced in a study of T cells in Graves' hyperthyroidism and ophthalmopathy. TCR beta CDR3 regions were amplified from RNA. First-round RT-PCR targeting the TCR CDR3 was performed with the HTBI primer set. Using its own MiXCR run on the multiplex PCR reads, TCRdb lists one record per CDR3 protein. The data hold 350,000 to 450,000 distinct CDR3 sequences, with more than 13% observed a single time. Sequencing was done on a sample of blood. The receptors derive from a man over 45 with Graves' ophthalmopathy.

Many counts were recorded for this clonotype. This chain links TRBV12-3 or TRBV12-4 with TRBJ1-1; TRBD1 aligns across 12 bases. The junction had 11 bases not matched to a gene; V was cut back by 5 bases and J by 10 bases. The CDR3 sequence is 15 residues long. The CDR3 DNA sequence: TGTGCCAGCAGTCCAACCTCCGGGACAGGGGGCTCAGCTTTCTTT. It is translated as CASSPTSGTGGSAFF.

This clonotype was picked up many times. The V and J genes are TRBV5-1 and TRBJ2-1; 7 nucleotides agree with TRBD2. V lost 3 bases to trimming and J lost 7 bases; unmatched junction nucleotides: 13. The CDR3 contains 16 residues. Germline V gene lookup returns CDR1 SGHRS and CDR2 YFSETQ. CDR3 loop: CASSWGGTNLFNEQFF. The CDR3 coding sequence is TGCGCCAGCAGCTGGGGGGGGACCAACCTTTTTAATGAGCAGTTCTTC.

This clonotype was detected ten times or more. The genes are TRBV11-2 and TRBJ2-7; D remains ambiguous. The V gene lost 5 bases and the J gene lost 0 bases, with 2 bases spanning the gap. The CDR3 totals 11 residues. Germline-derived CDR1 and CDR2 are SGHAT and FQNNGV. CDR3 nucleotide sequence: TGTGCCAGCAGCCCCTCCTACGAGCAGTACTTC. Encoded protein: CASSPSYEQYF.

On this clonotype: This may stem from a read error, because a much larger clone lies one nucleotide away. The chain combines TRBV7-2 with TRBJ2-5; TRBD1 matches at 7 bases. V shed 6 bases and J 2 bases; nucleotides not matched to a gene: 12. The CDR3 is made up of 16 amino acids. Germline lookup yields CDR1 SGHTA and CDR2 FQGNSA. CDR3 sequence: CASRRVGTDNQETQYF. In DNA form, the CDR3 reads TGTGCCAGCAGGCGGGTCGGGACAGATAATCAAGAGACCCAGTACTTC. Full variable domain (missing parts from reference TRBV7-2 and TRBJ2-5): GAGVSQSPSNKVTEKGKDVELRCDPISGHTALYWYRQSLGQGLEFLIYFQGNSAPDKSGLPSDRFSAERTGGSVSTLTIQRTQQEDSAVYLCASRRVGTDNQETQYFGPGTRLLVL.

This clonotype was detected many times. V gene TRBV20-1 combines with J gene TRBJ2-7; 7 bases align to TRBD2. CDR3 size: 13 residues. V was pared by 5 bases and J by 3 bases, with 7 bases of the junction left unmatched. CDR1 and CDR2 (germline): DFQATT, SNEGSKA (reference sequence). CDR3 in amino acids: CSAGNGLVYEQYF. Here the CDR3 DNA reads TGCAGTGCTGGCAACGGACTAGTCTACGAGCAGTACTTC.

This clonotype was counted ten times or more. The chain links TRBV28 to TRBJ1-5; the match to TRBD1 covers 9 bases. Germline values: CDR1 MDHEN, CDR2 SYDVKM. V was pared by 7 bases and J by 2 bases, with 12 bases of the junction left unmatched. This CDR3 has 17 residues. The CDR3: CASTYEQGALGNQPQHF. The CDR3 region has the DNA TGTGCCAGCACCTACGAACAGGGGGCTTTGGGCAATCAGCCCCAGCATTTT.

This clonotype has just a few counts. The CDR3 region is CASSDTGGKSDTQYF. Here the CDR3 DNA reads TGTGCCAGCAGTGACACAGGGGGCAAATCAGATACGCAGTATTTT. This sequence joins TRBV6-2 or TRBV6-3 and TRBJ2-3; 9 nucleotides align to TRBD1. V shed 5 bases and J 4 bases; nucleotides not matched to a gene: 7. The length of the CDR3 is 15 residues. Germline values: CDR1 MNHEY, CDR2 SVGEGT.

This clonotype was seen repeatedly, ten times or more. The chain recombines TRBV19 with TRBJ1-1; D is ambiguous. In germline, CDR1 is LNHDA, CDR2 SQIVND (reference sequence). The CDR3 loop spans 13 amino acids. Trimming pared 7 bases from V and 3 bases from J, leaving 12 bases between. CDR3 residues: CASIGIRDTEAFF. As DNA, the CDR3 is TGTGCCAGTATCGGGATTCGGGACACTGAAGCTTTCTTT.

This clonotype was seen at least ten times. The rearrangement links TRBV13 to TRBJ1-1, with a weak D call TRBD1 (5 bases). The CDR3 is 13 amino acids. Looked up from germline, CDR1 is PRHDT and CDR2 is FYEKMQ (reference sequence). The germline V and J ends were trimmed by 6 bases and 5 bases, with 13 bases remaining between them. The CDR3 sequence is CASSLLRGTEAFF. As DNA, the CDR3 is TGTGCCAGCAGTCTATTGAGGGGAACTGAAGCTTTCTTT.

This clonotype was seen many times. The chain combines TRBV11-2 with TRBJ2-1; TRBD2 matches at 13 bases. The V gene's germline CDR1 is SGHAT and CDR2 FQNNGV. The ends lost 5 bases at V and 13 bases at J; junction bases unmatched: 11. CDR3 size: 15 residues. The CDR3 nucleotides read TGTGCCAGCAGCCCCGGACTAGCGGGAGCACGAGAACAGTTCTTC. This encodes CASSPGLAGAREQFF.

Many counts were recorded for this clonotype. The chain carries TRBV9 and TRBJ1-2; TRBD1 aligns across 8 bases. The V gene's germline CDR1 is SGDLS and CDR2 YYNGEE. The CDR3 runs to 15 residues. J lost 5 bases, V lost 3 bases, and 9 bases had no gene match. In nucleotides, the CDR3 is TGTGCCAGCAGCGCCGAAGGCAGGGGGCTGTATGGCTACACCTTC. It yields the protein CASSAEGRGLYGYTF.

This clonotype was seen repeatedly, ten times or more. The rearrangement uses TRBV30 and TRBJ2-5; possibly TRBD2 for D (7 bases). Trimming stripped 3 bases from V and 4 bases from J, with 15 bases between. This CDR3 region has 14 residues. From germline, CDR1 is GTSNPN and CDR2 SVGIG (reference sequence). The CDR3 loop reads CAWRGQGGVETQYF. The CDR3 DNA reads TGTGCCTGGAGGGGTCAAGGGGGGGTAGAGACCCAGTACTTC.

This clonotype was seen at least ten times. The gene calls are TRBV7-8 and TRBJ2-3; 7 bases are shared with TRBD1. V lost 7 bases and J lost 5; bases outside the gene matches: 9. CDR3 length equals 14 residues. CDR1 SGHVS and CDR2 FQNEAQ come from the germline V gene. The DNA of the CDR3 is TGTGCCAGCAACAGAGAGGGGGCAAGAGATACGCAGTATTTT. Translation: CASNREGARDTQYF.

This clonotype came up many times. The chain recombines TRBV11-1 with TRBJ2-7; 7 bases map to TRBD1. CDR3 size: 16 residues. Germline V lookup: CDR1 SGHAT, CDR2 FQDESV (reference sequence). The J segment lost 3 bases and the V segment lost 4 bases, leaving 12 bases of the junction unmatched. The CDR3, as DNA: TGTGCCAGCAGCTCGGAACCACAGGGGATCCACTACGAGCAGTACTTC. This translates into CASSSEPQGIHYEQYF.

In this sample, this clonotype turned up many times. The chain joins TRBV18 to TRBJ2-2, with D possibly TRBD1 on 5 matching bases. The CDR3 is made up of 15 amino acids. From germline, CDR1 is KGHSH and CDR2 LQKENI. The V and J ends lost 0 bases and 6 bases respectively, with 11 bases between them. CDR3 region: CASSPPQGIPGELFF. DNA of the CDR3: TGTGCCAGCTCACCACCGCAGGGAATCCCCGGGGAGCTGTTTTTT.

This clonotype was seen many times. V usage is TRBV7-2 and J usage is TRBJ2-3, with 7 positions matching TRBD2. The CDR3 is 21 amino acids. Germline values: CDR1 SGHTA, CDR2 FQGNSA. With V trimmed by 1 base and J by 0 bases, 19 bases remained unmatched. This chain's CDR3 is CASSLVEVSWRGSGSTDTQYF. CDR3 bases: TGTGCCAGCAGCTTAGTGGAGGTTAGCTGGCGCGGGAGTGGTAGCACAGATACGCAGTATTTT.

The sample holds many counts of this clonotype. The V gene is TRBV5-1, the J gene TRBJ2-3, with TRBD1 matching over 7 bases. CDR1 and CDR2 from the germline V gene are SGHRS and YFSETQ. The CDR3 totals 15 residues. After removal of 3 bases from V and 4 bases from J, the junction contained 8 bases not matched to a gene. CDR3 nucleotide sequence: TGCGCCAGCAGCTGGGGCACAGGGGTGGCAGATACGCAGTATTTT. Protein sequence: CASSWGTGVADTQYF.

The chain joins TRBV5-6 to TRBJ2-1; weak D call: TRBD2 (5 bases). The CDR3 runs to 15 residues. Trimming removed 6 bases from V and 7 bases from J, with 20 bases in between. Germline values: CDR1 SGHDT, CDR2 YYEEEE. CDR3 residues: CASNKKGGGPNEQFF. DNA of the CDR3: TGTGCCAGCAACAAAAAGGGCGGAGGTCCGAATGAGCAGTTCTTC.

This clonotype was recorded many times. The chain's CDR3 is CATGTASYNEQFF. The CDR3 nucleotides are TGTGCTACCGGGACAGCCTCCTACAATGAGCAGTTCTTC. The rearrangement links TRBV11-3 to TRBJ2-1; 7 bases are shared with TRBD1. In germline, CDR1 is SGHNT, CDR2 YENEEA. The CDR3 is 13 amino acids.

This clonotype was seen only a few times. The chain combines TRBV6-1 with TRBJ1-2; 7 bases agree with TRBD1. The CDR3 covers 15 residues. J was trimmed by 0 bases and V by 5 bases; bases with no gene match: 6. Germline V gene data show CDR1 as MNHNS and CDR2 as SASEGT. In DNA, the CDR3 is TGTGCCAGCAGTAGAGGGCAGGGGGCTAACTATGGCTACACCTTC. This gives the protein CASSRGQGANYGYTF.

In its sample, this clonotype was seen many times. The rearrangement links TRBV9 to TRBJ2-5, with 9 bases identical to TRBD2. Per germline, CDR1 SGDLS and CDR2 YYNGEE. The J segment lost 4 bases and the V segment lost 1 base, leaving 5 bases of the junction unmatched. The CDR3 runs to 15 residues. In DNA form, the CDR3 reads TGTGCCAGCAGCGTACTAGCGGGATGGGGAGAGACCCAGTACTTC. It codes for CASSVLAGWGETQYF.

This clonotype was seen ten or more times. The chain has TRBV7-9 and TRBJ1-4; D possibly corresponds to TRBD1 (5 bases). Germline CDR1 and CDR2: SEHNR and FQNEAQ (reference sequence). The CDR3 is 14 residues long. With 3 bases removed from V and 3 bases from J, the gap between germline ends came to 8 bases. The CDR3 region is CASSFGGANEKLFF. CDR3 coding DNA: TGTGCCAGCAGCTTTGGGGGAGCTAATGAAAAACTGTTTTTT.

There are many counts of this clonotype. This chain links TRBV6-1 with TRBJ2-7; 7 nucleotides agree with TRBD2. CDR3 length: 16 amino acids. The germline gives CDR1 MNHNS, CDR2 SASEGT. V was clipped by 8 bases and J by 3 bases; unmatched bases: 16. In DNA form, the CDR3 reads TGTGCCAGCCCCACGCTAAGCGGGACCCTCTTCTACGAGCAGTACTTC. Translated, it gives CASPTLSGTLFYEQYF.

The chain recombines TRBV7-9 with TRBJ2-7, with D possibly being TRBD1 (6 bases). Looked up from germline, CDR1 is SEHNR and CDR2 is FQNEAQ (reference sequence). This CDR3 region has 17 residues. The V end was cut by 5 bases, the J end by 2 bases, with 22 bases between. The CDR3 region is CASSPGASDRKPYEQYF. CDR3 bases: TGTGCCAGCAGCCCAGGGGCCTCTGACAGGAAGCCCTACGAGCAGTACTTC.

The chain uses TRBV11-2 and TRBJ2-7, with TRBD1 matching over 10 bases. CDR3 size: 14 residues. The V segment lost 4 bases and the J segment 6 bases; nucleotides outside the gene matches: 6. The V gene's germline CDR1 is SGHAT and CDR2 FQNNGV. CDR3 DNA: TGTGCCAGCAGCTGGGGACAGGGGATAGGCGAGCAGTACTTC. Its translation: CASSWGQGIGEQYF.

This clonotype was counted only a few times. The V gene is TRBV11-3, the J gene TRBJ2-5, with D perhaps given as TRBD1 or TRBD2 (5 bases each). Germline V gives CDR1 SGHNT, CDR2 YENEEA. The CDR3 loop spans 14 amino acids. Between the trimmed V and J ends, which lost 4 bases and 5 bases, there was a span of 14 bases. The DNA for the CDR3 is TGTGCCAGCAGCTCAGAGTCCGGGACGGAGACCCAGTACTTC. Amino acid sequence: CASSSESGTETQYF.

This clonotype was seen repeatedly, ten times or more. The chain links TRBV2 to TRBJ1-5; D possibly corresponds to TRBD1 (5 bases). The CDR3 spans 13 residues. Germline loops: CDR1 SNHLY, CDR2 FYNNEI. The ends were cut back, 3 bases at V and 9 bases at J, with 12 bases in the middle. Here the CDR3 DNA reads TGTGCCAGCAGTGACGGGGGGTTTGGGCCCCAGCATTTT. Its translation is CASSDGGFGPQHF.

The chain couples TRBV11-2 to TRBJ2-7; D might be TRBD1 (6 bases). The germline CDR1 and CDR2 sequences are SGHAT and FQNNGV. The CDR3 sequence is 13 residues long. The V gene lost 4 bases and the J gene lost 5 bases, with 12 bases spanning the gap. The CDR3 DNA reads TGTGCCAGCAGCTCCAGGACAGTTGACGAGCAGTACTTC. It encodes CASSSRTVDEQYF.

This clonotype came up many times. The rearrangement joins TRBV10-3 to TRBJ1-1; 7 bases map to TRBD1. Germline CDR1 reads ENHRY; CDR2 reads SYGVKD. The CDR3 has 13 amino acids. The V gene end was trimmed by 10 bases and the J gene end by 5 bases; junction bases not matched to a gene: 10. The CDR3, as DNA: TGTGCCACCGCATCGACAGGGTTGACTGAAGCTTTCTTT. Translating it yields CATASTGLTEAFF.

This clonotype was counted ten times or more. The rearrangement joins TRBV5-5 to TRBJ2-3; 10 bases align to TRBD1. The germline gives CDR1 SGHKS, CDR2 YYEKEE (reference sequence). The CDR3 length is 16 residues. V dropped 2 bases and J dropped 3; count of bases not matched to a gene: 6. CDR3 protein: CASSFTPGQGTDTQYF. The CDR3 region has the DNA TGTGCCAGCAGCTTCACCCCGGGACAGGGGACAGATACGCAGTATTTT.